This T cell receptor beta chain was observed in a study of T cells in Graves' hyperthyroidism and ophthalmopathy. Findings and limits, study-wide: Model-based prediction identified ophthalmopathy a median 6.5 months prior to its onset.

An absence of ophthalmopathy progression within 18 months meant stable Graves' hyperthyroidism. Patients between 18 and 65 years old had hyperthyroidism, newly diagnosed and lasting under 2 months. The authors took PBMCs from 7.5 to 10 ml fresh peripheral blood. Amplification yielded TCR beta CDR3 regions, with RNA transcripts as the source. The TCR CDR3 first-round RT-PCR relied on the HTBI primer set. MiXCR, run by TCRdb on the multiplex PCR reads, gives a single entry per CDR3 protein. The sample gives more than 500,000 distinct CDR3 sequences, roughly 15% of which show up once; approximately 15% is in the top ten. After removal of 3 bases from V and 0 bases from J, the junction contained 13 bases not matched to a gene. Germline loops: CDR1 SGHRS, CDR2 YFSETQ. This CDR3 is 19 amino acids long. On this clonotype: Its antigen is not known.

Sequenced sample: blood. This clonotype was sampled from a woman in her forties with Graves' hyperthyroidism. V is TRBV5-1 and J is TRBJ2-2; 8 positions agree with TRBD1. The CDR3, as DNA: TGCGCCAGCAGCTCCCCGGACAGGGTCCAACTCGCGAACACCGGGGAGCTGTTTTTT. It is translated as CASSSPDRVQLANTGELFF.